This T cell receptor (beta chain) came from a study of T-cell reconstitution after alpha-beta-depleted transplantation in children (dated by TCRdb to about 2016). Context from the whole study: Using TCR repertoire profiling, the study quantitatively followed how T-cell immune reconstitution unfolded in children after TCRalphabeta/CD19-depleted allogeneic hematopoietic cell transplantation. What the authors observed across the whole study: About two months after transplant, the apparently early recovery of alphabetaT-cell counts reportedly depended on just several hundred clones that had expanded rapidly and came from non-depleted graft cells. In some patients, high TCRbeta diversity at day 60 was attributed to recipient T cells and intrathymic progenitors that had survived conditioning. Over the following months the frequencies of hyperexpanded clones went down, and after one year T-cell counts and TCRbeta diversity were mostly credited to newly produced T cells.

The treatment or condition label corresponds to: allogeneic hematopoietic cell transplantation with graft depleted of TCRalphabeta T cells and CD19 B cells. TCRalphabeta/CD19-depleted allogeneic hematopoietic cell grafts were given to the transplant recipients, all of whom were children. The junction carries 10 bases between V and J, which are trimmed by 7 bases and 3 bases respectively. The CDR3 goes from the cysteine to the phenylalanine over 13 residues. Only the CDR3 region is kept as DNA, spanning 39 bases read in frame from base 1. Looking up the germline V gene yields CDR1 MDHEN and CDR2 SYDVKM. Points on this clonotype: The clone's antigen remains unknown. Per-base quality was not reported, and no clone a single base away is much larger than it.

Library generation was performed with PCR. The instrument given in TCRdb is Illumina HiSeq 2500. TCR library preparation used molecular barcoding, with unique molecular identifiers applied to normalize quantification of the TCRbeta repertoire. In TCRdb, the public reads were trimmed at Q25 with fastp and aligned with MiXCR, with productive beta chains retained. All rows with the same CDR3 protein become a single entry with the most common DNA and genes. The sample includes a few hundred thousand distinct CDR3 sequences, with roughly 13% observed a single time. The biggest ten clones account for roughly 2.3% of the sample.

This TCR was sampled from a male patient under 18 who had a stem cell transplant for acute myeloid leukemia, so the T cells may come from the graft donor. Recombination connected TRBV28 to TRBJ2-1; the D match is possibly TRBD1 or TRBD2, with 6 bases aligned in each. Sample: PBMCs, mostly from graft donor cells, taken 360 days after TCRalphabeta/CD19-depleted stem cell transplant. The CDR3 protein is CASMGGGYNEQFF. At the DNA level, the sequence is TGTGCCAGCATGGGGGGCGGCTACAATGAGCAGTTCTTC. Full variable domain (CDR3 extended with the reference TRBV28 and TRBJ2-1 proteins): DVKVTQSSRYLVKRTGEKVFLECVQDMDHENMFWYRQDPGLGLRLIYFSYDVKMKEKGDIPEGYSVSREKKERFSLILESASTNQTSMYLCASMGGGYNEQFFGPGTRLTVL.